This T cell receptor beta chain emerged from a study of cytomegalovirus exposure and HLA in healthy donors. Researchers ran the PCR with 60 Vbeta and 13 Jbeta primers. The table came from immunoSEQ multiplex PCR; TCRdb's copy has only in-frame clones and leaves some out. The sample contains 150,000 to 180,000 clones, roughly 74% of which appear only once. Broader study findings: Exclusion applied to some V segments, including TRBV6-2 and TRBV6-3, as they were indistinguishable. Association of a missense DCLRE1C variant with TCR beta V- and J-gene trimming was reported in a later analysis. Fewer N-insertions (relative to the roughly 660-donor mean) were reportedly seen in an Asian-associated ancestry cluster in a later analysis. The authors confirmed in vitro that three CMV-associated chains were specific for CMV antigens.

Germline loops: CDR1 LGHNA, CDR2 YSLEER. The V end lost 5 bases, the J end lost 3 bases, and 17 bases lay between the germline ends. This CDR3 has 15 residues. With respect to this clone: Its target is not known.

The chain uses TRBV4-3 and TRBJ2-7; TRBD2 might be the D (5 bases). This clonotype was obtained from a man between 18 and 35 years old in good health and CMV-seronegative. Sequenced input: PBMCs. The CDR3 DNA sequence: TGCGCCAGCAGCGTTGTAACTAGTGTAATCTACGAGCAGTACTTC. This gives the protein CASSVVTSVIYEQYF.